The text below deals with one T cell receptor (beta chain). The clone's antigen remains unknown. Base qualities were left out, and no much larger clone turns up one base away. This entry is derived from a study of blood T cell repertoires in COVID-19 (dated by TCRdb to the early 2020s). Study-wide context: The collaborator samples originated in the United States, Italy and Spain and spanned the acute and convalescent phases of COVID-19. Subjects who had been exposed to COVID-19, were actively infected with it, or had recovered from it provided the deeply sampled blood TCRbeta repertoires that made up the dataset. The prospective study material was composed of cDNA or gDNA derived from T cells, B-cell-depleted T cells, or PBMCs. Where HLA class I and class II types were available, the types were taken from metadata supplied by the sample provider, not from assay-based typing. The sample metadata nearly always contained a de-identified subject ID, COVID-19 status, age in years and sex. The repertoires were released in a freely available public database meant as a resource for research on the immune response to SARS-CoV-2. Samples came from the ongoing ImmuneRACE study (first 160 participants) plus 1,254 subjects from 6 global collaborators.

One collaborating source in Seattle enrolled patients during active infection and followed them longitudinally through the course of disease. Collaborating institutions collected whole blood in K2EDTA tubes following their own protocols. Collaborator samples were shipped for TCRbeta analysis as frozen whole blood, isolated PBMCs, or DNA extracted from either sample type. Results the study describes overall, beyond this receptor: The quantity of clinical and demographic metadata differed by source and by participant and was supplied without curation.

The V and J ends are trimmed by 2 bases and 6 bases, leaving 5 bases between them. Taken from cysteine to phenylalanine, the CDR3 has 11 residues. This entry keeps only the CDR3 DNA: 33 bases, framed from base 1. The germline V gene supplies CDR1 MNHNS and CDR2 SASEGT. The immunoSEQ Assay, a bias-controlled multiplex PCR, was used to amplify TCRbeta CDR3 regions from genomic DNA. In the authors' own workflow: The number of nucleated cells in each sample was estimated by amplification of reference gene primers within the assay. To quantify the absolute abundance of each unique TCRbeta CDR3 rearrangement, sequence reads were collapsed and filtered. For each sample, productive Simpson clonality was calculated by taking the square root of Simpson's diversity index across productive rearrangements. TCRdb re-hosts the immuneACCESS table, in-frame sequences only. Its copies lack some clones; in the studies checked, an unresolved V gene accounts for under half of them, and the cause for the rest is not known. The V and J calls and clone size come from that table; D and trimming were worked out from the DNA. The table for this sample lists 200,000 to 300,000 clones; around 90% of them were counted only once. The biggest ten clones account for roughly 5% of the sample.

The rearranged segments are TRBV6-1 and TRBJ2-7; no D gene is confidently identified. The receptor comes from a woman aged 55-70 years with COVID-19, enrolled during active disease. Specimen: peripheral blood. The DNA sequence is TGTGCCAGCAGTGAATACGGCGAGCAGTACTTC. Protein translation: CASSEYGEQYF.